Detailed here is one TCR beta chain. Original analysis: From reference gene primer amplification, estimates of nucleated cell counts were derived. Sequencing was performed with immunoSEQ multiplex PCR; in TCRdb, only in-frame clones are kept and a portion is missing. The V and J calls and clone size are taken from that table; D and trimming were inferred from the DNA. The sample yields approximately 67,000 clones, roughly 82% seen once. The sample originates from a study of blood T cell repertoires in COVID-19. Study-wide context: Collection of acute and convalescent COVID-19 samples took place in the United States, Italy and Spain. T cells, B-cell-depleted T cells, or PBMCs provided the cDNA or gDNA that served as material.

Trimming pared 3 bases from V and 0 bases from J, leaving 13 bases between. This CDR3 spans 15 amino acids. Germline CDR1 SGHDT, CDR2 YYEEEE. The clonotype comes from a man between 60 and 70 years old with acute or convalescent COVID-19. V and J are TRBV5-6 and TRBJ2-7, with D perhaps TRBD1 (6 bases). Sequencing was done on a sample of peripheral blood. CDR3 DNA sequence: TGTGCCAGCAGCTCGCACCGGGACAACTCCTACGAGCAGTACTTC. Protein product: CASSSHRDNSYEQYF.